This T cell receptor (beta chain) was sequenced during a study of technical replicates of blood from four donors. Germline V gives CDR1 LNHDA, CDR2 SQIVND (reference sequence). V lost 5 bases to trimming and J lost 15 bases, with 20 bases between them. CDR3 length: 13 residues. Some clones are missing from TCRdb's copy, which holds only in-frame ones; the method was immunoSEQ multiplex PCR. Of just over 95,000 clones in the sample, approximately 94% were seen once. This clone was found a few times. This sequence joins TRBV19 and TRBJ2-1; D is possibly TRBD1 (6 bases). The material sequenced was T cells isolated from PBMCs. The TCR sequence derives from a human donor in good health. The CDR3 sequence is CASSLGVQGQGFF. The CDR3 DNA follows: TGTGCCAGTAGTTTGGGCGTCCAGGGGCAGGGGTTCTTC.